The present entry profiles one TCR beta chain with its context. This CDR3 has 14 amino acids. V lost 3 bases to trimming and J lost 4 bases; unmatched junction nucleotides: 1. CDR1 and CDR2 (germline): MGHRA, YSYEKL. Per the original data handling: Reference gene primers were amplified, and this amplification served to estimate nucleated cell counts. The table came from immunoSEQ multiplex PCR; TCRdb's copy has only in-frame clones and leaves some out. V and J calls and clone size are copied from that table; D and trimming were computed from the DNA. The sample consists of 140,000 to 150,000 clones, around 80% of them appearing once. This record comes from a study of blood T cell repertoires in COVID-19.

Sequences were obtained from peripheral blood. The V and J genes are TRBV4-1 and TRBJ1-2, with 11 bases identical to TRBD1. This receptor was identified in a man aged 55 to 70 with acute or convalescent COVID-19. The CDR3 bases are TGCGCCAGCAGCCACGGGACAGGGGGCTATGGCTACACCTTC. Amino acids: CASSHGTGGYGYTF.